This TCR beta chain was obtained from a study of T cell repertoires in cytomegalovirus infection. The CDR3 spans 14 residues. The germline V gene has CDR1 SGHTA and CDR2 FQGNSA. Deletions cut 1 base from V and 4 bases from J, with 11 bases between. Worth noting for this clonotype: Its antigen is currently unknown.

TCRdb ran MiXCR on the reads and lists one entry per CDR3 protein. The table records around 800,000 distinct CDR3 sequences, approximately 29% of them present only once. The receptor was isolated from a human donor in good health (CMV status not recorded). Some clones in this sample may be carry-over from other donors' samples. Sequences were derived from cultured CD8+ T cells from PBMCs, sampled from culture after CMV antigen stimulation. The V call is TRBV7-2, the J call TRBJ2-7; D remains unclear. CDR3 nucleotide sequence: TGTGCCAGCAGCTTAGAGATGGAAGAATACGAGCAGTACTTC. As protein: CASSLEMEEYEQYF.